A single sample gave rise to the 18 T cell receptor beta chains below, sequenced in a study of CD8 T cells in ankylosing spondylitis. These receptors lack a known antigen. Study observations and caveats: What appeared characteristic of ankylosing spondylitis blood was a TCR beta motif of fewer than ten highly homologous variants.

A single record per CDR3 protein comes from TCRdb applying MiXCR to the 5' RACE reads. The table records around 890,000 distinct CDR3 sequences, roughly 12% of them present only once. Material for sequencing was blood, either unsorted or a sorted T cell fraction (not recorded which). These receptors were taken from a male donor with ankylosing spondylitis.

J is TRBJ1-1 and V is TRBV12-3 or TRBV12-4; the D is unclear. The CDR3 consists of 14 residues. Trimming pared 6 bases from V and 0 bases from J, leaving 11 bases between. The CDR3 bases are TGTGCCAGCAGCCCAGCCTACTTGAACACTGAAGCTTTCTTT. Translating gives CASSPAYLNTEAFF.

The sample holds many counts of this clonotype. The chain couples TRBV5-1 to TRBJ2-3; 8 nucleotides match TRBD1. CDR1 is SGHRS, CDR2 YFSETQ, per germline. V lost 4 bases, J lost 1 base, and 5 bases stayed unmatched. CDR3 length: 15 residues. The CDR3 nucleotides read TGCGCCAGCAGCCAACAGACAGGGGGCACAGATACGCAGTATTTT. Its protein is CASSQQTGGTDTQYF.

This clonotype was picked up a small number of times. The germline gene is not matched at one end of the junction; a read error may be the cause. The V call is TRBV7-2, the J call TRBJ2-7; 12 bases are shared with TRBD2. Germline V gene sequence: CDR1 SGHTA, CDR2 FQGNSA. The CDR3 consists of 14 residues. This chain's CDR3 is CASSLTSGGHEKYF. In DNA form, the CDR3 reads TGTGCCAGCAGCCTGACTAGCGGGGGTCACGAGAAGTACTTC.

This clonotype was detected a few times. V is TRBV28 and J is TRBJ1-5; D remains ambiguous. The V and J ends lost 6 bases and 9 bases respectively, with 18 bases between them. Germline V lookup: CDR1 MDHEN, CDR2 SYDVKM. This CDR3 is 14 amino acids long. CDR3 sequence: CASSSAAWGSPQHF. DNA for the CDR3: TGTGCCAGCAGCTCAGCGGCCTGGGGATCGCCCCAGCATTTT.

This clonotype was observed a few times. CDR3 sequence reads: CASSYSIGTGFNEQFF. The CDR3 DNA is TGTGCCAGCAGTTACTCGATTGGGACAGGGTTTAATGAGCAGTTCTTC. The chain recombines TRBV6-5 with TRBJ2-1, with 9 nucleotides matching TRBD1. The germline gives CDR1 MNHEY, CDR2 SVGAGI. This CDR3 spans 16 amino acids. V gave up 0 bases and J gave up 7 bases; unmatched junction bases: 7.

This clonotype has ten or more counts. The chain recombines TRBV20-1 with TRBJ1-2; D gene uncertain. Germline CDR1 and CDR2: DFQATT and SNEGSKA (reference sequence). The CDR3 contains 11 residues. DNA of the CDR3: TGCAGGATCAGGTCTCGGTATGGCTACACCTTC. It yields the protein CRIRSRYGYTF.

This clonotype has just a few counts. The rearrangement joins TRBV5-1 to TRBJ1-1; D gene unclear. CDR1 is SGHRS, CDR2 YFSETQ, per germline. Deletions cut 4 bases from V and 3 bases from J, with 13 bases between. The CDR3 totals 14 residues. The CDR3 DNA reads as TGCGCCAGCAGCCTAAAAAAGCGGGACACTGAAGCTTTCTTT. Protein sequence: CASSLKKRDTEAFF.

In its sample, this clonotype was seen a few times. The chain links TRBV18 to TRBJ2-1, with D perhaps TRBD2 (6 bases). The CDR3 length is 13 residues. Germline lookup yields CDR1 KGHSH and CDR2 LQKENI. Trimming left V 1 base short and J 9 bases short, with 10 bases between. The CDR3: CASSPRQGGEQFF. As DNA, the CDR3 is TGTGCCAGCTCACCACGCCAGGGAGGTGAGCAGTTCTTC.

This clonotype was counted a few times. The V and J genes are TRBV5-4 and TRBJ2-3; possible D gene TRBD2, 6 bases. The V gene's germline CDR1 is SGHNT and CDR2 YYREEE (reference sequence). This CDR3 spans 17 amino acids. Between the trimmed V and J ends, which lost 5 bases and 4 bases, there was a span of 23 bases. CDR3 in amino acids: CASRKGTAPTSSDTQYF. The DNA of the CDR3 is TGTGCCAGCAGGAAAGGCACAGCGCCGACTAGTTCAGATACGCAGTATTTT. Full variable domain (missing parts from reference TRBV5-4 and TRBJ2-3): ETGVTQSPTHLIKTRGQQVTLRCSSQSGHNTVSWYQQALGQGPQFIFQYYREEENGRGNFPPRFSGLQFPNYSSELNVNALELDDSALYLCASRKGTAPTSSDTQYFGPGTRLTVL.

The CDR3 nucleotides read TGCAGTGCTTCCCGGACAGTAACTAATCAGCCCCAGCATTTT. Encoded protein: CSASRTVTNQPQHF. The rearrangement uses TRBV20-1 and TRBJ1-5; D might be TRBD1 (6 bases). Germline loops: CDR1 DFQATT, CDR2 SNEGSKA (reference sequence). The CDR3 contains 14 residues. V lost 5 bases and J 4 bases, leaving 15 bases between the germline ends.

This chain links TRBV20-1 with TRBJ1-6; possible D gene TRBD1, 6 bases. Trimming cost V 1 base and J 7 bases, with 11 bases left between them. Germline CDR1 DFQATT, CDR2 SNEGSKA (reference sequence). The CDR3 has 14 residues. The CDR3 sequence: CSARVTQGNSPLHF. The CDR3 DNA sequence: TGCAGTGCTAGAGTAACCCAGGGGAATTCACCCCTCCACTTT.

This rearrangement joins TRBV20-1 to TRBJ2-1, with unresolved D. Germline lookup yields CDR1 DFQATT and CDR2 SNEGSKA (reference sequence). This CDR3 spans 12 amino acids. Deletions cut 2 bases from V and 10 bases from J, with 12 bases between. As DNA, the CDR3 is TGCAGTGCTAGATTCTCACGGGTAGAGCAGTTCTTC. Translating gives CSARFSRVEQFF.

The rearrangement links TRBV15 to TRBJ2-2, with a possible D match to TRBD2 (6 bases). This CDR3 spans 15 amino acids. V lost 0 bases and J 5 bases, leaving 10 bases between the germline ends. CDR1 is LNHNV, CDR2 YYDKDF, per germline (reference sequence). Written as DNA, the CDR3 is TGTGCCACCAGCAGAGATCAACGGGAGACCGGGGAGCTGTTTTTT. It specifies CATSRDQRETGELFF.

This clonotype has at least ten counts. The genes are TRBV5-1 and TRBJ2-7, with 11 bases identical to TRBD1. CDR3 length: 15 residues. Trimming at V came to 4 bases and at J to 7 bases, leaving 10 bases not matched to a gene. Germline CDR1 is SGHRS and CDR2 is YFSETQ. The chain's CDR3 is CASSRLGQGAQEQYF. The CDR3 bases are TGCGCCAGCAGCAGACTAGGACAGGGGGCTCAGGAGCAGTACTTC.

On this clonotype itself: Sequence at one end of the junction differs from germline and may be a read error. The V gene is TRBV7-7, the J gene TRBJ2-3, with 9 bases matching TRBD2. This CDR3 contains 17 residues. The V gene's germline CDR1 is SSHAT and CDR2 FNYEAQ (reference sequence). This CDR3 reads CASSSRQPSGMRDTQYF. CDR3 nucleotide sequence: TGTGCTAGCAGCTCGAGGCAGCCTAGCGGGATGAGAGATACGCAGTATTTT.

V is TRBV15 and J is TRBJ1-1; D uncertain. Germline lookup yields CDR1 LNHNV and CDR2 YYDKDF (reference sequence). The CDR3 totals 14 residues. V was trimmed by 3 bases and J by 1 base, leaving 9 bases between them. The CDR3 DNA follows: TGTGCCACCAGCAGCGATAGAGGGAACACTGAAGCTTTCTTT. It translates to CATSSDRGNTEAFF.

The chain combines TRBV10-2 with TRBJ2-3, with D perhaps matching TRBD2 (6 bases). Germline V gene data show CDR1 as WSHSY and CDR2 as SAAADI. V was trimmed by 4 bases and J by 0 bases, leaving 8 bases between them. The CDR3 totals 14 residues. This CDR3 reads CASSAGTSTDTQYF. The CDR3 coding sequence is TGCGCCAGCAGTGCCGGGACTAGCACAGATACGCAGTATTTT.

This rearrangement joins TRBV6-2 or TRBV6-3 to TRBJ2-1; TRBD1 matches at 7 bases. Trimming removed 3 bases from V and 12 bases from J; junction bases left unmatched: 20. The length of the CDR3 is 17 residues. Germline loops: CDR1 MNHEY, CDR2 SVGEGT. CDR3 residues: CASSYEIRDSLSEGQFF. CDR3 bases: TGTGCCAGCAGTTATGAGATCCGGGACAGCCTTTCGGAAGGGCAGTTCTTC.